This T cell receptor beta chain was identified during a study of CD4 T cells in relation to SARS-CoV-2 and coronaviruses. Study-wide results and limits: No donor gave both pre-pandemic and post-infection samples. Around 60% of donors had memory CD4+ clonotypes crossrecognizing SARS-CoV-2 and common cold coronavirus spike. According to naive versus memory sequencing, detected responses are memory recall, not newly primed.

Concerning this clone: What it binds is not known.

In germline, CDR1 is SNHLY, CDR2 FYNNEI. This CDR3 is built from 14 residues. V gave up 1 base and J gave up 7 bases; unmatched junction bases: 5. Unexposed donor CD4+ T cells date from about 2011-2018, before the COVID-19 pandemic. The data were produced by immunoSEQ multiplex PCR, yet TCRdb's version contains in-frame clones alone and is incomplete. The data contain roughly 57,000 clones, 70% to 90% of them seen just once; the ten biggest clones take up roughly 1.5%. The TCR sequence derives from a human donor in good health. This chain connects TRBV2 to TRBJ2-3, with 7 bases aligning to TRBD2. The sequencing sample was made of memory CD4+ T cells from PBMCs. The CDR3, as DNA: TGTGCCAGCAGTGAAGGTTCTAGCGGCCATACGCAGTATTTT. Protein product: CASSEGSSGHTQYF.